The clone carrying this T cell receptor (beta chain) is deemed large. The antigen remains undetermined. As to treatment: roughly 10-day PBMC culture with coronavirus spike peptide pools or control peptides (ViraFEST assay). T cells were expanded with peptide pools, and expanded clonotypes were identified by TCR sequencing. Researchers reported culturing 2.1 million or so PBMCs per well with around 10 IU/ml IL-2 and 8 to 10 ug/ml peptide pools. This CDR3 is built from 14 residues. The germline gives CDR1 SEHNR, CDR2 FQNEAQ (reference sequence). With 5 bases clipped from V and 3 bases from J, the junction kept 5 bases outside the gene matches. This specimen belongs to a study of vaccination and CD4 T cells after COVID-19. Researchers used the Oncomine TCR Beta short-read assay to sequence DNA from cultured CD4+ T cells. TCRdb processed the PCR reads anew with MiXCR; each CDR3 protein has one entry. The data show 13,000 or so distinct CDR3 sequences, 52% seen once.

The origin of this receptor is a human donor who had recovered from COVID-19. The sample taken for sequencing was CD4+ T cells from blood, cultured in vitro. V and J are TRBV7-9 and TRBJ2-3; TRBD2 agrees at 7 bases. This chain's CDR3 is CASSGEGATDTQYF. Here the CDR3 DNA reads TGTGCCAGCAGCGGGGAGGGCGCAACAGATACGCAGTATTTT.